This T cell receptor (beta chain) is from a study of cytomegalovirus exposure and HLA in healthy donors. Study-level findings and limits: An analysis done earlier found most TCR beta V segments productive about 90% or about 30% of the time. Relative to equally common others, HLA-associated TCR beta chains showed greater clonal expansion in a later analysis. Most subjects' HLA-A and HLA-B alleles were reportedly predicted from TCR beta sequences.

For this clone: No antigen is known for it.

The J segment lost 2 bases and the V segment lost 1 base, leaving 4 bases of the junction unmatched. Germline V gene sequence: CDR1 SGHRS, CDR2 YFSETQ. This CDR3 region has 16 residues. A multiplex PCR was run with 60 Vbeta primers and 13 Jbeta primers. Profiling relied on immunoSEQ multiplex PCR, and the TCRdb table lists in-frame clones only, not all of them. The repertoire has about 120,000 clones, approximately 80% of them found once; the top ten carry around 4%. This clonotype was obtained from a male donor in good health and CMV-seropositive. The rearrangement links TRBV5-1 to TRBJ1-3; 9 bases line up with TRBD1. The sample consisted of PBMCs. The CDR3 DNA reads TGCGCCAGCAGCTTGTACAGGGGGCTAGCTGGAAACACCATATATTTT. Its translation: CASSLYRGLAGNTIYF.